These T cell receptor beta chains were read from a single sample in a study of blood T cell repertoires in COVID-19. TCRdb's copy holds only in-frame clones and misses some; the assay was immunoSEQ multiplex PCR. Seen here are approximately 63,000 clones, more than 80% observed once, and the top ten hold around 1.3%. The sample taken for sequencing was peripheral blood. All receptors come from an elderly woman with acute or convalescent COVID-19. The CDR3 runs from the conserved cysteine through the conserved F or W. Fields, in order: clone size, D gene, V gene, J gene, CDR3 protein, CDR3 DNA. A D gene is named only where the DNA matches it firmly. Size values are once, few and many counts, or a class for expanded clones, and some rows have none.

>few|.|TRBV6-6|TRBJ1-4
CASRSRPTVSNEKLFF
TGTGCCAGCAGGTCCAGGCCGACGGTCAGTAATGAAAAACTGTTTTTT
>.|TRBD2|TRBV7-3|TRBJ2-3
CASSEGLATDTQYF
TGTGCCAGCAGCGAAGGACTAGCGACGGATACGCAGTATTTT
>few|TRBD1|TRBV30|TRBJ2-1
CAWSAGTGFFEQFF
TGTGCCTGGAGTGCCGGGACAGGGTTCTTTGAGCAGTTCTTC
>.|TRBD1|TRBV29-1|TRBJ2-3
CSVETGRGRTDTQYF
TGCAGCGTTGAAACCGGCAGGGGGCGAACAGATACGCAGTATTTT
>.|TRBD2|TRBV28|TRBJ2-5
CASRPMGISGRETQYF
TGTGCCAGCAGGCCTATGGGGATTAGCGGGAGAGAGACCCAGTACTTC
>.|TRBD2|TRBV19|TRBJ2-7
CASRSAGGDTYEQYF
TGTGCCAGTAGGTCGGCGGGAGGAGATACCTACGAGCAGTACTTC
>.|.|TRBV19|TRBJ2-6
CASSGETSGANVLTF
TGTGCCAGTAGTGGGGAGACCTCTGGGGCCAACGTCCTGACTTTC
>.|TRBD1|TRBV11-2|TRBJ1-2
CASSLSGTGGNYGYTF
TGTGCCAGCAGCCTATCTGGGACAGGGGGCAACTATGGCTACACCTTC
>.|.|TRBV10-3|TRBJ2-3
CAISESRRSVTDTQYF
TGTGCCATCAGTGAGTCGCGGCGGAGTGTCACAGATACGCAGTATTTT
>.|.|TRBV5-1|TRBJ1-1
CASSLTETEAFF
TGCGCCAGCAGCCTAACAGAGACTGAAGCTTTCTTT
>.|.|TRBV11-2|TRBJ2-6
CASSLNRVSGANVLTF
TGTGCCAGCAGCTTAAACAGGGTCTCTGGGGCCAACGTCCTGACTTTC
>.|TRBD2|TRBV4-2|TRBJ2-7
CASSQVPGLAGGRTYEQYF
TGTGCCAGCAGCCAAGTCCCGGGACTAGCGGGAGGGAGGACCTACGAGCAGTACTTC
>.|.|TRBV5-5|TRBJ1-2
CASSLGREGVIYGYTF
TGTGCCAGCAGCTTGGGCCGAGAGGGTGTGATATATGGCTACACCTTC
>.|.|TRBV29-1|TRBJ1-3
CSVEARVESGNTIYF
TGCAGCGTTGAAGCCCGGGTCGAATCTGGAAACACCATATATTTT
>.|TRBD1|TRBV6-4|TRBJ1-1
CASSPYQGARGEAFF
TGTGCCAGCAGTCCTTATCAGGGGGCGAGAGGCGAAGCTTTCTTT
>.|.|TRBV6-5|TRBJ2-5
CASSFQFGPGEETQYF
TGTGCCAGCAGTTTTCAATTTGGCCCGGGGGAGGAGACCCAGTACTTC
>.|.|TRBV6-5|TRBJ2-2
CASSWQGGSYGELFF
TGTGCCAGCAGTTGGCAGGGAGGATCCTACGGGGAGCTGTTTTTT
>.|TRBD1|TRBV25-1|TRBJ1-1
CASSELGQGEAFF
TGTGCCAGCAGTGAACTCGGACAGGGCGAAGCTTTCTTT
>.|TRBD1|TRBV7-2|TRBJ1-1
CASSLAATGGTEAFF
TGTGCCAGCAGCCTAGCGGCGACAGGGGGGACTGAAGCTTTCTTT
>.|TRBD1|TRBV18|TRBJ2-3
CASSPTRTGGTDTQYF
TGTGCCAGCTCACCAACCAGGACAGGGGGCACAGATACGCAGTATTTT
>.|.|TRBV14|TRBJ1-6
CASSQRLNSPLHF
TGTGCCAGCAGCCAGCGGCTTAATTCACCCCTCCACTTT
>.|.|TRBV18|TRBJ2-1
CASSLQGISNEQFF
TGTGCCAGCTCACTTCAGGGGATATCCAATGAGCAGTTCTTC
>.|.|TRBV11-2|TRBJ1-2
CASSLTTGDYGYTF
TGTGCCAGCAGCTTAACCACGGGTGACTATGGCTACACCTTC
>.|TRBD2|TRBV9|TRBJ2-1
CASSLRDYQTLQFF
TGTGCCAGCAGCCTCCGGGACTACCAAACTCTTCAGTTCTTC
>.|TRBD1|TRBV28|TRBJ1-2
CASIKPDGQGNWRYTF
TGTGCCAGCATTAAACCCGACGGACAGGGGAATTGGCGCTACACCTTC
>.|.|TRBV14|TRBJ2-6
CASSAHLRANVLTF
TGTGCCAGCAGCGCGCATCTTAGGGCCAACGTCCTGACTTTC
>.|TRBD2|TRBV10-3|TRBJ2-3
CAISDRLADLTDTQYF
TGTGCCATCAGTGACAGACTAGCGGACCTCACAGATACGCAGTATTTT
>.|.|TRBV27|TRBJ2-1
CASSFRQGEVQFF
TGTGCCAGCAGTTTTAGGCAGGGGGAGGTTCAGTTCTTC
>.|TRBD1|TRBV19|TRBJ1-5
CASSLGTGSLYF
TGTGCCAGTAGCCTGGGGACAGGGAGTTTGTATTTT
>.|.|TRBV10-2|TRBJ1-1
CASSEQQNTEAFF
TGCGCCAGCAGTGAACAGCAGAACACTGAAGCTTTCTTT
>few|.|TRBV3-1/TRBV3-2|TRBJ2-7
CASSHDQGSGEQYF
TGTGCCAGCAGCCATGATCAGGGGTCCGGCGAGCAGTACTTC
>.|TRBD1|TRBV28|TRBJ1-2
CASSSGQSDYGYTF
TGTGCCAGCAGTTCGGGACAGAGCGACTATGGCTACACCTTC
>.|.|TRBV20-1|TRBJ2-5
CSGHLQETQYF
TGCAGTGGACACCTCCAAGAGACCCAGTACTTC
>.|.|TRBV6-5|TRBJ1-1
CASSYSGQATEAFF
TGTGCCAGCAGTTACTCGGGGCAGGCCACTGAAGCTTTCTTT
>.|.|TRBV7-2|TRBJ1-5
CASSLGMGEYQPQHF
TGTGCCAGCAGCTTAGGGATGGGAGAATATCAGCCCCAGCATTTT
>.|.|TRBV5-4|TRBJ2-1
CASSPDLGGPYNEQFF
TGTGCCAGCAGCCCGGATCTTGGAGGACCCTACAATGAGCAGTTCTTC
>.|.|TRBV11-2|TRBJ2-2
CASSPLAAGELFF
TGTGCCAGCAGCCCCTTGGCGGCCGGGGAGCTGTTTTTT
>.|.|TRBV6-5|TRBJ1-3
CASSYRGSSGNTIYF
TGTGCCAGCAGTTACAGGGGATCCTCTGGAAACACCATATATTTT
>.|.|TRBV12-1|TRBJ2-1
CASSQETGLAEYNEQFF
TGTGCCAGCAGCCAAGAAACCGGACTAGCGGAGTACAATGAGCAGTTCTTC
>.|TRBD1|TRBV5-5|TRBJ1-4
CASSLGTGGELYEKLFF
TGTGCCAGCAGCTTGGGGACAGGGGGTGAACTATATGAAAAACTGTTTTTT
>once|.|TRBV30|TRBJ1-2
CAWSTQGTAGYTF
TGTGCCTGGAGCACACAGGGAACTGCTGGCTACACCTTC
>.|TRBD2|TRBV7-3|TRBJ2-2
CASSLGSDPGRPVF
TGTGCCAGCAGCTTAGGTTCCGATCCCGGGAGGCCCGTTTTT
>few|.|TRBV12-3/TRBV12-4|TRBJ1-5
CASSLGLGQPQHF
TGTGCCAGCAGTTTAGGCCTCGGTCAGCCCCAGCATTTT
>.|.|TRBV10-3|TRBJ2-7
CAISEPAGTSYEQYF
TGTGCCATCAGTGAGCCCGCGGGGACCTCCTACGAGCAGTACTTC
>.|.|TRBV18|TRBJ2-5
CASSLGVQETQYF
TGTGCCAGCTCACTAGGGGTCCAAGAGACCCAGTACTTC
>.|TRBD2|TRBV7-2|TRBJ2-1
CASSLVGAGTSGFRKQFF
TGTGCCAGCAGCTTAGTTGGGGCGGGGACTAGCGGATTTCGTAAGCAGTTCTTC
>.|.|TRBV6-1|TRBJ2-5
CASSEGIGGRQETQYF
TGTGCCAGCAGTGAAGGTATCGGGGGGCGCCAAGAGACCCAGTACTTC
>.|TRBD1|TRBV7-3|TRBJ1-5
CASSSTGSQPQHF
TGTGCCAGCAGCTCGACAGGGAGCCAGCCCCAGCATTTT
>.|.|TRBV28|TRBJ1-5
CASRTDRTDQPQHF
TGTGCCAGCAGAACCGACAGAACGGATCAGCCCCAGCATTTT
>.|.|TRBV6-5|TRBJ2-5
CASKLRGETQYF
TGTGCCAGCAAGTTACGAGGAGAGACCCAGTACTTC
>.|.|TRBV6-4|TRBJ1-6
CASSEQGLSYNSPLHF
TGTGCCAGCAGCGAACAGGGATTGTCCTATAATTCACCCCTCCACTTT
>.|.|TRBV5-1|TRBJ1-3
CASSLGGREDTIYF
TGCGCCAGCAGCTTGGGCGGCAGGGAAGACACCATATATTTT
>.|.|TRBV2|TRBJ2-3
CASRLEVTDTQYF
TGTGCCAGCAGGCTAGAGGTAACAGATACGCAGTATTTT
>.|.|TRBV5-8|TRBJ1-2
CASSLVGGGYTF
TGTGCCAGCAGCTTGGTTGGTGGCGGCTACACCTTC
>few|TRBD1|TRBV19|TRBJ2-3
CASSGAGGAADTQYF
TGTGCCAGTAGTGGCGCAGGGGGCGCAGCAGATACGCAGTATTTT
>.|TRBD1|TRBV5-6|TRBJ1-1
CATYPQGGTEAFF
TGTGCCACCTATCCCCAGGGGGGTACTGAAGCTTTCTTT
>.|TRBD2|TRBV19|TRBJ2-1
CASSDPPSGNEQFF
TGTGCCAGTAGTGACCCGCCTAGCGGAAATGAGCAGTTCTTC
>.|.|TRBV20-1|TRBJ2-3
CSASRQAGGTDTQYF
TGCAGTGCTAGTAGACAGGCAGGGGGCACAGATACGCAGTATTTT